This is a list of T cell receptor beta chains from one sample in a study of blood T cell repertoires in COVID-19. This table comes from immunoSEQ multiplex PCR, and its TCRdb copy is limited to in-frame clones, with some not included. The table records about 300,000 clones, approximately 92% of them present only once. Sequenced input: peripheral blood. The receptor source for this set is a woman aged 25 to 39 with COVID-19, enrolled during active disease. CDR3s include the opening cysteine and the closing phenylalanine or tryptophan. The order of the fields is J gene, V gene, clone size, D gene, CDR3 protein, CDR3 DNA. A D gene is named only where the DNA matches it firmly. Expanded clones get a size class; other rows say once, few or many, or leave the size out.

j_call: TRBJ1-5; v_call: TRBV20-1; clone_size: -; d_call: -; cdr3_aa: CSASDFGSRSNQPQHF; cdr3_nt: TGCAGTGCTAGTGACTTCGGGTCCCGATCCAATCAGCCCCAGCATTTT
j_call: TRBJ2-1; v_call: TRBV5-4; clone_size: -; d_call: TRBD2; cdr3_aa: CASSRRLAGGGDEQFF; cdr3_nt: TGTGCCAGCAGCCGCCGACTAGCGGGAGGAGGGGATGAGCAGTTCTTC
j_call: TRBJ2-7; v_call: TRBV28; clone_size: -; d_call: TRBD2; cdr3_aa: CASSSAGGPREQYF; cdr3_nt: TGTGCCAGCAGTTCGGCGGGAGGGCCGCGCGAGCAGTACTTC
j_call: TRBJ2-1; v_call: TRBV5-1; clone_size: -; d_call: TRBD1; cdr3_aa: CASSQTPGTGYNEQFF; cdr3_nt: TGCGCCAGCAGCCAAACACCCGGGACAGGGTACAATGAGCAGTTCTTC
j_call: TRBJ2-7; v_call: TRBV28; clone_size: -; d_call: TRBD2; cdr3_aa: CASIGSGAPTYEQYF; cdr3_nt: TGTGCCAGCATAGGTAGCGGGGCTCCTACCTACGAGCAGTACTTC
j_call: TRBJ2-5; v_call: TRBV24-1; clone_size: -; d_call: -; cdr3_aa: CATSDLRETQYF; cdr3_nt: TGTGCCACCAGTGATTTGCGGGAGACCCAGTACTTC
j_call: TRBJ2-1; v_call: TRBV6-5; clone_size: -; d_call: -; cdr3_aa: CASMLGLLSYNEQFF; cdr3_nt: TGTGCCAGCATGTTGGGACTCCTCTCCTACAATGAGCAGTTCTTC
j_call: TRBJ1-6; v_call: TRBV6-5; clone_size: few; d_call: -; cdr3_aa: CASSYGTAGNSPLHF; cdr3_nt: TGTGCCAGCAGTTATGGCACAGCCGGAAATTCACCCCTCCACTTT
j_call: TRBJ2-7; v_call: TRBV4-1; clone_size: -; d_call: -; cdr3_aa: CASSQVGSYEQYF; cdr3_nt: TGCGCCAGCAGCCAAGTGGGGAGTTACGAGCAGTACTTC
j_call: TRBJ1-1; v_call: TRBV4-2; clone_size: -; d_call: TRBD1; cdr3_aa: CASSRTGGGEAFF; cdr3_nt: TGTGCCAGCAGCCGGACAGGGGGCGGTGAAGCTTTCTTT